Listed below are T cell receptor beta chains from one sample, sequenced in a study of shared clonotypes between healthy human individuals. The protocol was immunoSEQ multiplex PCR, while the TCRdb copy is restricted to in-frame clones and leaves out a portion. The sample yields about 2.3 million clones, 85% to 95% seen once. The sequenced sample consisted of naive CD4+ T cells from PBMCs. These receptors were obtained from a man aged 18 to 35 in good health. Some clones in this sample may be carry-over from other donors' samples. CDR3s include the opening cysteine and the closing phenylalanine or tryptophan.

V gene	CDR3 protein
TRBV11-3	CASSPGQGSYEQYF
TRBV19	CASSIRQGSNQPQHF
TRBV28	CASRASGYEQYF
TRBV14	CASSRNVGALWETQYF
TRBV29-1	CSVEGDYTYEQYF
TRBV5-8	CASSWPGTMQFF
TRBV28	CASSFGQRKLFF
TRBV7-9	CASSLGGGFAEQYF
TRBV18	CASSPSLEQYF
TRBV28	CASKFIGSGANVLTF
TRBV19	CASSTRTSSGGELFF
TRBV6-5	CASSYRALNTEAFF
TRBV28	CASSFMRRESYEQYF
TRBV7-9	CASSPDTNSNQPQHF
TRBV19	CASSKGAWTGFTTEAFF
TRBV4-3	CASSQDLASGRYEQYF
TRBV4-1	CASSQPMQGRGNTIYF
TRBV18	CASSRGPGNEKLFF
TRBV10-3	CAIRGQGLEAFF
TRBV11-2	CASSRTEETQYF
TRBV4-2	CASSQALGSGLPNYNEQFF
TRBV28	CGARDSVNTEAFF
TRBV5-4	CASGAGISYEQYF
TRBV4-1	CASSQVPRAGELFF
TRBV19	CASSISFPVYGYTF
TRBV7-9	CASSLANSPTDTQYF
TRBV5-4	CASHSPTNEKLFF
TRBV5-8	CASSLAGNRYGYTF
TRBV4-1	CASSHSDRGATEAFF
TRBV7-9	CASSLDANTGELFF
TRBV7-9	CASSPNRGLSEQYF
TRBV10-3	CAIKPAGQRDTGELFF
TRBV6-1	CASTGTSVSYEQYF
TRBV6-5	CASSSAGTSPQHF
TRBV28	CASSLGSGTNYGYTF
TRBV7-3	CASSRKGSGEQFF
TRBV7-9	CASSFLAGGKYTGELFF
TRBV4-1	CASSPGLAGLQSSYNEQFF
TRBV10-2	CASSRGQGVTEAFF
TRBV5-1	CASSLGGYEQYF
TRBV28	CASSPNTGTDTQYF
TRBV10-3	CAISESETQYF
TRBV19	CASTPRDTHTGELFF
TRBV7-6	CASSLIGRGGADTQYF
TRBV5-4	CASRYGQGLGTDTQYF
TRBV5-6	CASSYGQFNQPQHF
TRBV15	CATSYRPGLGNNEQFF
TRBV29-1	CSVVGIPSYEQYF
TRBV5-1	CASSLNPALASYEQYF
TRBV28	CASSFGGRTPNNEQFF